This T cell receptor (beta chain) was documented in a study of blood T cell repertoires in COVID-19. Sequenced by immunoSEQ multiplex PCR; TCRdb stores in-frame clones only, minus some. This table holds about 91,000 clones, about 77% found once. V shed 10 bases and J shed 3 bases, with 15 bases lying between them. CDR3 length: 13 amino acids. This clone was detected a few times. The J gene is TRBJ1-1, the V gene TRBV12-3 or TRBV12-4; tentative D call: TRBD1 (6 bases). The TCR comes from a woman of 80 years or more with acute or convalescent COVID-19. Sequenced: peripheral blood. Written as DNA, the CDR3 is TGTGCCACTACGCGGGGGGCTTACACTGAAGCTTTCTTT. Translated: CATTRGAYTEAFF.